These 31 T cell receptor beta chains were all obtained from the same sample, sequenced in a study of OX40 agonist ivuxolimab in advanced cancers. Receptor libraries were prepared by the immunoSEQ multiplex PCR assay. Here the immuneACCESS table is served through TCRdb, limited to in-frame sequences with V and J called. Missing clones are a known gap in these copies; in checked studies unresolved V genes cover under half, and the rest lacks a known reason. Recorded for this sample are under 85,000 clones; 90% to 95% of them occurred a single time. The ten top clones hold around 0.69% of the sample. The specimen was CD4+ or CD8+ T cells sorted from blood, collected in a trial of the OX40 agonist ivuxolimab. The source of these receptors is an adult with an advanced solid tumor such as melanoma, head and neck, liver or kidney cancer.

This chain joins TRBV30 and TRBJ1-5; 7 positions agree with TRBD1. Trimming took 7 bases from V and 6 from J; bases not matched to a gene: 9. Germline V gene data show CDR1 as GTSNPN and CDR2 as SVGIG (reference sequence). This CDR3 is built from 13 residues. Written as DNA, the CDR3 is TGTGCCTTATCCAGGGGGGAAGGTCAGCCCCAGCATTTT. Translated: CALSRGEGQPQHF.

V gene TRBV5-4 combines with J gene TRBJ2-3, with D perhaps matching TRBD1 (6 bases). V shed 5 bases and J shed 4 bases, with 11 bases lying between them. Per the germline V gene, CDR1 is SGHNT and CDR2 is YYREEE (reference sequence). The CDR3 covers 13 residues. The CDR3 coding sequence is TGTGCCAGCAGTGATCAGGGGTCAGATACGCAGTATTTT. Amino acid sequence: CASSDQGSDTQYF.

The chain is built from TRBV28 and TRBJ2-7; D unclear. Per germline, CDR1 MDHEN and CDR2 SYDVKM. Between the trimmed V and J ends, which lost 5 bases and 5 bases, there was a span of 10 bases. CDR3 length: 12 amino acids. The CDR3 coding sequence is TGTGCCAGCAGTCCCGTTGGTAACGAGCAGTACTTC. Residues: CASSPVGNEQYF.

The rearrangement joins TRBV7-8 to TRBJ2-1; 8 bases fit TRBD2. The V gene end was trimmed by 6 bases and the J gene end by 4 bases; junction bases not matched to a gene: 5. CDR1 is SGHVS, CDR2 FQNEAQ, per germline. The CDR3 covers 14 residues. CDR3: CASRAGGGYNEQFF. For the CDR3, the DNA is TGTGCCAGCAGAGCCGGGGGGGGATACAATGAGCAGTTCTTC.

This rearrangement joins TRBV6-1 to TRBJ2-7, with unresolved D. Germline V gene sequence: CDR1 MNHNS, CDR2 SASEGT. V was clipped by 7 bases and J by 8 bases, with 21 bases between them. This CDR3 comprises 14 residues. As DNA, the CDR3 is TGTGCCAGCACCGTTCAGTACCCGGTGGGGAAGCAGTACTTC. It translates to CASTVQYPVGKQYF.

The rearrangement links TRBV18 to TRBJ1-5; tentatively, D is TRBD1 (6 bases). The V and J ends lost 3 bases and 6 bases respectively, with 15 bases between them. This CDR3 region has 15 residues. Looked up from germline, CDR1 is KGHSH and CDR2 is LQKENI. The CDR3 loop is CASSPGPEGGQPQHF. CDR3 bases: TGTGCCAGCTCACCCGGACCGGAGGGGGGTCAGCCCCAGCATTTT.

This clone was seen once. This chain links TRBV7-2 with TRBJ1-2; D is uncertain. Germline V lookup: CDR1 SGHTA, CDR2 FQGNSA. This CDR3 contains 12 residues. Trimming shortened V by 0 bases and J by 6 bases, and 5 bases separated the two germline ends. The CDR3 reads CASSLANNGYTF. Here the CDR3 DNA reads TGTGCCAGCAGCTTAGCCAATAATGGCTACACCTTC.

CDR3 sequence: CASSPRVGAYNEQFF. In DNA form, the CDR3 reads TGTGCCAGCTCACCGAGGGTGGGGGCATACAATGAGCAGTTCTTC. The chain uses TRBV18 and TRBJ2-1; D is possibly TRBD1 (6 bases). The V gene lost 3 bases and the J gene lost 4 bases, with 13 bases spanning the gap. Germline V gene sequence: CDR1 KGHSH, CDR2 LQKENI. The CDR3 consists of 15 residues.

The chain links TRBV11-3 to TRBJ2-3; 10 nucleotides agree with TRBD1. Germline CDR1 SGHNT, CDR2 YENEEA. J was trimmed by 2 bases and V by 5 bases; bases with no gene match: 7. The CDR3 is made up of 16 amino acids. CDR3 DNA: TGTGCCAGCAGCCCCGGGACAGGGGCGGCCACAGATACGCAGTATTTT. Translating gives CASSPGTGAATDTQYF.

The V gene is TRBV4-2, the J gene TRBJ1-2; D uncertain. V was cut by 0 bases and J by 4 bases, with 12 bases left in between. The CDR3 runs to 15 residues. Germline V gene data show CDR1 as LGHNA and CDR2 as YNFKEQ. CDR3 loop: CASSQEGIGSYGYTF. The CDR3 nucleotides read TGTGCCAGCAGCCAAGAGGGGATAGGTAGCTATGGCTACACCTTC.

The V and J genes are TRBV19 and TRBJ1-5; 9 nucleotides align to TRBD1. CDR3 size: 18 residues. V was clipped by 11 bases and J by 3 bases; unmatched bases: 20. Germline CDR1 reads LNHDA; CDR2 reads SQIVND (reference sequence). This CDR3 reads CASRGPLWDRDYNQPQHF. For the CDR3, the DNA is TGTGCCTCCCGGGGTCCCCTATGGGACAGGGATTACAATCAGCCCCAGCATTTT.

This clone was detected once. The chain's CDR3 is CASSFQGGSSTEAFF. CDR3 nucleotides: TGTGCCAGCAGCTTCCAGGGGGGATCCAGCACTGAAGCTTTCTTT. The V call is TRBV11-3, the J call TRBJ1-1, with 7 nucleotides matching TRBD1. The ends lost 3 bases at V and 4 bases at J; junction bases unmatched: 8. The CDR3 has 15 residues. Per germline, CDR1 SGHNT and CDR2 YENEEA.

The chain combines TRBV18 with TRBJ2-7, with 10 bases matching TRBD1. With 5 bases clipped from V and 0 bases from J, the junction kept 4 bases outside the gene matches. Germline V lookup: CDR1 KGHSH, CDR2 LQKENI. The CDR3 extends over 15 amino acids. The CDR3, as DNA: TGTGCCAGCTCAGGCGGGACAGGGGTCTCCTACGAGCAGTACTTC. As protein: CASSGGTGVSYEQYF.

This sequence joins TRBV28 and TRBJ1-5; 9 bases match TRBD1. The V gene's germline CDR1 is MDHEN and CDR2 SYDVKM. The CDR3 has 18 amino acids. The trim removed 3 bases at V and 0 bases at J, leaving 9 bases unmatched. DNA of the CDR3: TGTGCCAGCAGTTTTCGTGACAGGGGGTGGAATAGCAATCAGCCCCAGCATTTT. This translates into CASSFRDRGWNSNQPQHF.

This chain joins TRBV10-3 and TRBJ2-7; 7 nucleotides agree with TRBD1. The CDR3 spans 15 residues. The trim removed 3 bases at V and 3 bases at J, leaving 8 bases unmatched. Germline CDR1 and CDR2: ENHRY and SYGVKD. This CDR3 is CAISEGDRVGYEQYF. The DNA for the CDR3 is TGTGCCATCAGTGAAGGAGACAGGGTGGGCTACGAGCAGTACTTC.

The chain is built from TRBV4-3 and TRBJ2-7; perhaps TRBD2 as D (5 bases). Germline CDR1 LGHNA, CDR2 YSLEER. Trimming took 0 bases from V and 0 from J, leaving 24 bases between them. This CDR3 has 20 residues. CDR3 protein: CASSQDSPHRTGKSSYEQYF. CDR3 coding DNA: TGCGCCAGCAGCCAAGATTCCCCTCATAGGACTGGGAAGAGCTCCTACGAGCAGTACTTC.

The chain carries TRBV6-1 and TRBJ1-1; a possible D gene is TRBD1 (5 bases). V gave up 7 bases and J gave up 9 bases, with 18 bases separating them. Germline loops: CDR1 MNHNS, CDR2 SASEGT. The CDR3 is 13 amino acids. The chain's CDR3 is CASIEAGGAKAFF. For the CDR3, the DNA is TGTGCCAGCATCGAGGCCGGGGGTGCGAAAGCTTTCTTT.

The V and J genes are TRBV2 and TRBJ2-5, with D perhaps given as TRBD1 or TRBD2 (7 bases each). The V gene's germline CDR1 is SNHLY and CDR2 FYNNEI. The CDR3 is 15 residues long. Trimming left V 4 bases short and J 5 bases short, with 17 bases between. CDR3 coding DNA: TGTGCCAGCAGTGCTGGGAGGGGGCAGTGGGAGACCCAGTACTTC. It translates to CASSAGRGQWETQYF. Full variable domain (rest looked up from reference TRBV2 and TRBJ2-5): EPEVTQTPSHQVTQMGQEVILRCVPISNHLYFYWYRQILGQKVEFLVSFYNNEISEKSEIFDDQFSVERPDGSNFTLKIRSTKLEDSAMYFCASSAGRGQWETQYFGPGTRLLVL.

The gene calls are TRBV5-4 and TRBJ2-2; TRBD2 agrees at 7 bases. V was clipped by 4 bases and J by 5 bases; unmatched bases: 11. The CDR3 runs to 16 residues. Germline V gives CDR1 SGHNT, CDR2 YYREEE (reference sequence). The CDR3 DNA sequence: TGTGCCAGCAGCCAAGATTGGCGGGAGATGACCGGGGAGCTGTTTTTT. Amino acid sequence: CASSQDWREMTGELFF.

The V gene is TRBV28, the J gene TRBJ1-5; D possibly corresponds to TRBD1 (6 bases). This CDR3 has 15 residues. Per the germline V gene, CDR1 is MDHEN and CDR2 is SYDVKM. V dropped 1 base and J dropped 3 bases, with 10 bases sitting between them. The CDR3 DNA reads TGTGCCAGCAGTTTATCGGGGGCTTACAATCAGCCCCAGCATTTT. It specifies CASSLSGAYNQPQHF. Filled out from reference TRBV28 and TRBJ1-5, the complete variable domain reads DVKVTQSSRYLVKRTGEKVFLECVQDMDHENMFWYRQDPGLGLRLIYFSYDVKMKEKGDIPEGYSVSREKKERFSLILESASTNQTSMYLCASSLSGAYNQPQHFGDGTRLSIL.

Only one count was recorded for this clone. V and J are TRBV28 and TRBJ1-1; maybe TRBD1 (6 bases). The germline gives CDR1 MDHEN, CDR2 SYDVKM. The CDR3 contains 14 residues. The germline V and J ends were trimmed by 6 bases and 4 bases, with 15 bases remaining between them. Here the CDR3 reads CASSAGQFFTEAFF. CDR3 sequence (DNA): TGTGCCAGCAGCGCCGGACAGTTTTTCACTGAAGCTTTCTTT.

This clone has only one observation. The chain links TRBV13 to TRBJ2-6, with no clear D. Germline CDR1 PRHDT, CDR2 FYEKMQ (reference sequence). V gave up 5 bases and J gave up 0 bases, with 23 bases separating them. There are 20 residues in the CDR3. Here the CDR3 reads CASSLREKTQYLSGANVLTF. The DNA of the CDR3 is TGTGCCAGCAGCCTACGAGAGAAGACGCAATACCTCTCTGGGGCCAACGTCCTGACTTTC.

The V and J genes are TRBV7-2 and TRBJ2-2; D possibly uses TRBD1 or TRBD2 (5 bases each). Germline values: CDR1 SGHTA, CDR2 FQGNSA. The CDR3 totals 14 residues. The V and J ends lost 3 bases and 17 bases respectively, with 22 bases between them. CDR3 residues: CASSLVRAGTSVFF. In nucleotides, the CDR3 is TGTGCCAGCAGCTTGGTACGGGCCGGGACGAGTGTATTTTTT.

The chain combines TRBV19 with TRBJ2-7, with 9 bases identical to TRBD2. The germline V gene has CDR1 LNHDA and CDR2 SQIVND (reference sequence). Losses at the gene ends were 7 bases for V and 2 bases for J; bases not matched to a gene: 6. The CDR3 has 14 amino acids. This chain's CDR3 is CASKNSGGPYEQYF. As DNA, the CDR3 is TGTGCCAGTAAAAATAGCGGGGGACCCTACGAGCAGTACTTC.

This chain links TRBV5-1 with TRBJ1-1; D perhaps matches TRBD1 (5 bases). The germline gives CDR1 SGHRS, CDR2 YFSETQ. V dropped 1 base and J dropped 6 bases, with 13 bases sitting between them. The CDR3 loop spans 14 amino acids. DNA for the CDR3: TGCGCCAGCAGCTTGCAGGCAGGGACCGCTGAAGCTTTCTTT. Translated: CASSLQAGTAEAFF.

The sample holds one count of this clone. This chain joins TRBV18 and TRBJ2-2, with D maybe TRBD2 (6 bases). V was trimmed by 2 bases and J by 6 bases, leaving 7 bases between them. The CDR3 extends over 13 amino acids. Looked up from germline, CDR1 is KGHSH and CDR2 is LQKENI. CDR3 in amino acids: CASSPTGAGELFF. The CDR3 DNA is TGTGCCAGCTCACCAACGGGGGCCGGGGAGCTGTTTTTT.

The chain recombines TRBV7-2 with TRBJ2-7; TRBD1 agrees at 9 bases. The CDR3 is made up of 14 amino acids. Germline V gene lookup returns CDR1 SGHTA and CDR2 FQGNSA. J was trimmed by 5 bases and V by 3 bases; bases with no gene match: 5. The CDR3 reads CASSLDRGWDEQYF. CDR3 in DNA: TGTGCCAGCAGCTTGGACAGGGGTTGGGACGAGCAGTACTTC. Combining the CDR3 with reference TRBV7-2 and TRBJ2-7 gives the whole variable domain GAGVSQSPSNKVTEKGKDVELRCDPISGHTALYWYRQSLGQGLEFLIYFQGNSAPDKSGLPSDRFSAERTGGSVSTLTIQRTQQEDSAVYLCASSLDRGWDEQYFGPGTRLTVT.

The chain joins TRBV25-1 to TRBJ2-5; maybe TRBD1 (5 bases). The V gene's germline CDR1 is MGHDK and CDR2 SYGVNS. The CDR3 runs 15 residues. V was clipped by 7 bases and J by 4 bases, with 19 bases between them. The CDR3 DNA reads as TGTGCCAGCACTGTCTTAGGGGCAATGGGAGAGACCCAGTACTTC. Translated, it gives CASTVLGAMGETQYF.

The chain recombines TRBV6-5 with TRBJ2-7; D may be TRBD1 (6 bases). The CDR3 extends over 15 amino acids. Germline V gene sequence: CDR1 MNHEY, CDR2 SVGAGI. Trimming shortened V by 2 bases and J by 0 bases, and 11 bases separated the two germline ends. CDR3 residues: CASSYEGVSSYEQYF. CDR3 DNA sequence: TGTGCCAGCAGTTACGAGGGGGTGAGCTCCTACGAGCAGTACTTC.

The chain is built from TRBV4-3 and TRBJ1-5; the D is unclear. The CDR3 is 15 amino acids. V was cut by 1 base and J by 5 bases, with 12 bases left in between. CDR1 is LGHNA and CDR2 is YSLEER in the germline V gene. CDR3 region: CASSQGHIIDQPQHF. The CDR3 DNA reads TGCGCCAGCAGCCAAGGACATATCATAGATCAGCCCCAGCATTTT.

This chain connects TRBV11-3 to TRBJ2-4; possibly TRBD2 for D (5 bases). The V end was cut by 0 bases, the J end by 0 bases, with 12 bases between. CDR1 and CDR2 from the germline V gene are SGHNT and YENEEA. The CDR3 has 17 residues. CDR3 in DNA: TGTGCCAGCAGCTTAGAGTGGGGAGAAATAGCCAAAAACATTCAGTACTTC. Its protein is CASSLEWGEIAKNIQYF.